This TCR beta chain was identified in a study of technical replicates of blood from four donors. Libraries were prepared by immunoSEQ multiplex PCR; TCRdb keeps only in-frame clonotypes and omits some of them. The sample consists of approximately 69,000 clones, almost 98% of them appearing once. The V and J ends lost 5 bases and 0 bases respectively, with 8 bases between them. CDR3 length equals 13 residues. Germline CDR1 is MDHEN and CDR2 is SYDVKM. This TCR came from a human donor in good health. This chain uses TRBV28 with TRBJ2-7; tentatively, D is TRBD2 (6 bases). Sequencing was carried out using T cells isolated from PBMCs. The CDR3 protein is CASSPGSSYEQYF. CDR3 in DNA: TGTGCCAGCAGTCCCGGGAGCTCCTACGAGCAGTACTTC.